The present T cell receptor beta chain was sequenced within a study of blood T cell repertoires in COVID-19. In the study overall: Material from acute and convalescent COVID-19 was sourced from the United States, Italy and Spain.

Per the original data handling: The authors estimated nucleated cell counts from reference gene primer amplification. TCRdb's copy holds only in-frame clones and misses some; the assay was immunoSEQ multiplex PCR. From that table come the V and J calls and clone size; the DNA was used to work out D and trimming. The data show about 60,000 clones, 75% to 90% seen once. Trimming took 1 base from V and 10 from J, leaving 11 bases between them. CDR3 length equals 13 residues. Germline lookup yields CDR1 LGHDT and CDR2 YNNKEL (reference sequence). The receptor comes from a human donor with acute or convalescent COVID-19. The donor label of this sample is uncertain. Sample: peripheral blood. The chain employs TRBV3-1 (or the pseudogene TRBV3-2) and TRBJ2-1; D perhaps matches TRBD2 (6 bases). The CDR3 spells CASSQAFLAEQFF. The CDR3 bases are TGTGCCAGCAGCCAAGCTTTCCTAGCGGAGCAGTTCTTC.